The next 2 T cell receptor beta chains were all read from a single sample in a study of CD8+CD57+ T cells in acquired aplastic anemia. Genomic DNA templated the TCR beta VDJ and CDR3 profiling. One entry per CDR3 protein, called by TCRdb with MiXCR from the reads. In the table there are approximately 380,000 distinct CDR3 sequences, 55% to 70% of which are singletons. The specimen sequenced was sorted CD4+, CD8+, or CD8+CD57+ T cells (not recorded which) from PBMCs. The receptors were sampled from a human donor in good health, serving as a control.

Many counts were recorded for this clonotype. The V call is TRBV19, the J call TRBJ1-4; D unclear. In germline, CDR1 is LNHDA, CDR2 SQIVND (reference sequence). V gave up 5 bases and J gave up 3 bases, with 10 bases separating them. This CDR3 is built from 14 residues. The CDR3 nucleotides are TGTGCCAGTAGTCTCGTAGCGTCTAATGAAAAACTGTTTTTT. This encodes CASSLVASNEKLFF.

Notes on this clonotype: Since the CDR3 does not end with the conserved phenylalanine or tryptophan, this likely comes from a read error. The limits of the CDR3 on the DNA are not certain, so only TCRdb's listed CDR3 is given. The chain carries TRBV7-9 and TRBJ2-7; TRBD1, the table's D call, lacks a check against the DNA. Looked up from germline, CDR1 is SEHNR and CDR2 is FQNEAQ (reference sequence). The CDR3 spans 13 amino acids, including both terminal residues. The CDR3 loop reads CASSLGQGGAYNY.